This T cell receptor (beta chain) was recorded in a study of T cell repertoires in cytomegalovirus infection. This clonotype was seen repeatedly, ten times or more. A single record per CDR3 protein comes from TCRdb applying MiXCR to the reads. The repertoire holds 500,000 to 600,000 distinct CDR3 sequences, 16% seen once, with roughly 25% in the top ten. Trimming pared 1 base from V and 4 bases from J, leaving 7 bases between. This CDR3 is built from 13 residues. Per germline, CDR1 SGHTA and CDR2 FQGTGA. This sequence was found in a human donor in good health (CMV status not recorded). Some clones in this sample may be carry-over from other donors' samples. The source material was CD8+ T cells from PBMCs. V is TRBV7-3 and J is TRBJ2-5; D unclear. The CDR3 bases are TGTGCCAGCAGCTTAAGATCTAGAGAGACCCAGTACTTC. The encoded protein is CASSLRSRETQYF.